This T cell receptor (beta chain) was captured by sequencing in a study of T cell responses to AZD1222 COVID-19 vaccine. Study-wide points: Reports say nearly half of spike-specific TCRs go after unmutated variant regions.

Details on this clone: Its target is unknown.

The CDR3 has 13 residues. V was trimmed by 6 bases and J by 8 bases, leaving 14 bases between them. Germline V CDR1 and CDR2: MNHEY, SVGAGI. Assay: immunoSEQ multiplex PCR; the TCRdb copy retains only in-frame clones and omits some. There are about 59,000 clones in the sample; around 83% occur only once, and 20% lies in the top ten. J is TRBJ1-3 and V is TRBV6-5, with a possible D match to TRBD1 (6 bases). This sample comprised peripheral blood, obtained on day 0 of AZD1222 vaccination. The receptor was isolated from an adult in good health. CDR3 sequence (DNA): TGTGCCAGCAGGATACAGGGTCGAGACACCATATATTTT. Encoded protein: CASRIQGRDTIYF.